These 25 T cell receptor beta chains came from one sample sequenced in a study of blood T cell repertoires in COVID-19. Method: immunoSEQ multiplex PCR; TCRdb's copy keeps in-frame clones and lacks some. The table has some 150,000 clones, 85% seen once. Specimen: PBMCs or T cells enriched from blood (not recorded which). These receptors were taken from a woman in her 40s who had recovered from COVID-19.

The CDR3: CASMRTSVNEQFF. CDR3 sequence (DNA): TGTGCCAGCATGAGGACTAGCGTCAATGAGCAGTTCTTC. This chain connects TRBV2 to TRBJ2-1; TRBD2 matches 9 bases. Trimming cost V 7 bases and J 6 bases; bases outside gene matches: 4. The CDR3 loop spans 13 amino acids. Germline CDR1 is SNHLY and CDR2 is FYNNEI. Full variable domain (rest looked up from reference TRBV2 and TRBJ2-1): EPEVTQTPSHQVTQMGQEVILRCVPISNHLYFYWYRQILGQKVEFLVSFYNNEISEKSEIFDDQFSVERPDGSNFTLKIRSTKLEDSAMYFCASMRTSVNEQFFGPGTRLTVL.

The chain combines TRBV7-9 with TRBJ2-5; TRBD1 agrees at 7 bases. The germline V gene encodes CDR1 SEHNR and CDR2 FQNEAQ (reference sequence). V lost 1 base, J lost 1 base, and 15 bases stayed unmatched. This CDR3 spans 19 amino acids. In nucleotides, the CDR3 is TGTGCCAGCAGCTTAGTTGGGCAGGGGGAAATCGGCCTCCAAGAGACCCAGTACTTC. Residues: CASSLVGQGEIGLQETQYF.

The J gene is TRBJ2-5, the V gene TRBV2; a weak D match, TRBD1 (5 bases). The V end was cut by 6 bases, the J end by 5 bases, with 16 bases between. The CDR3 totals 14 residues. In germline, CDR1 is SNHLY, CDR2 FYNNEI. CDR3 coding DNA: TGTGCCAGCAGGCCGACAGTAGACGGGGAGACCCAGTACTTC. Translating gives CASRPTVDGETQYF.

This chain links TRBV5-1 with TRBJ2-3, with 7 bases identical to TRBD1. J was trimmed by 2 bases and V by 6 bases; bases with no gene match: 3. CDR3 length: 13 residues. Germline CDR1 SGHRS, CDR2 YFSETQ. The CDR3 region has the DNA TGCGCCAGCACGGGACAGTTCACAGATACGCAGTATTTT. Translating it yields CASTGQFTDTQYF.

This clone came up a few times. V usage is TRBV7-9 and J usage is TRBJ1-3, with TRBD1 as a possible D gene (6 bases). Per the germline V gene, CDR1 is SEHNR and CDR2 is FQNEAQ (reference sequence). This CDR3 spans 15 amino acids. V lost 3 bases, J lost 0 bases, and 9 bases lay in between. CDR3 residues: CASSFSTGSGNTIYF. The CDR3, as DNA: TGTGCCAGCAGCTTCTCGACAGGCTCTGGAAACACCATATATTTT. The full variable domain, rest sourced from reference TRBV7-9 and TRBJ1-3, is DTGVSQNPRHKITKRGQNVTFRCDPISEHNRLYWYRQTLGQGPEFLTYFQNEAQLEKSRLLSDRFSAERPKGSFSTLEIQRTEQGDSAMYLCASSFSTGSGNTIYFGEGSWLTVV.

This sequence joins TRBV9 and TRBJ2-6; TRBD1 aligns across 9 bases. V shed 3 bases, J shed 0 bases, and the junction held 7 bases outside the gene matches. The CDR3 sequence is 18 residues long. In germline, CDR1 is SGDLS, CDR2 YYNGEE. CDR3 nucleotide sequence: TGTGCCAGCAGCGCGCGGACAGGGGAGAGCTCTGGGGCCAACGTCCTGACTTTC. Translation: CASSARTGESSGANVLTF.

For the CDR3, the DNA is TGTGCCAGTTTGGGACAGGGGGCTAGTACCTATGGCTACACCTTC. The encoded protein is CASLGQGASTYGYTF. J is TRBJ1-2 and V is TRBV19, with 12 bases identical to TRBD1. CDR3 length equals 15 residues. From germline, CDR1 is LNHDA and CDR2 SQIVND (reference sequence). The ends lost 8 bases at V and 4 bases at J; junction bases unmatched: 8.

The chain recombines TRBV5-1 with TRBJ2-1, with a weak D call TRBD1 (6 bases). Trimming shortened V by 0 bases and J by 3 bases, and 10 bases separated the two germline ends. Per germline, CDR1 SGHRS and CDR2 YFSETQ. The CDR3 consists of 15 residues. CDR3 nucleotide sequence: TGCGCCAGCAGCTTGGCACAGGGTCTCTACAATGAGCAGTTCTTC. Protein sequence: CASSLAQGLYNEQFF.

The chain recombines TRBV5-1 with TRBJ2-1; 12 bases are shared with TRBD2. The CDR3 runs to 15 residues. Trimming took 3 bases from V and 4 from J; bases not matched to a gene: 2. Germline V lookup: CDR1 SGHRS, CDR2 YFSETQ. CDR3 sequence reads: CASSWTSGEYNEQFF. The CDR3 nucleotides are TGCGCCAGCAGCTGGACTAGCGGGGAGTACAATGAGCAGTTCTTC.

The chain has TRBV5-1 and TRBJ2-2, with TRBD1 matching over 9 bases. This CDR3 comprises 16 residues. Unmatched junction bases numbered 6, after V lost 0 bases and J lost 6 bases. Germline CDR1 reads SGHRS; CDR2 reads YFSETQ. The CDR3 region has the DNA TGCGCCAGCAGCTTGGGGGACAGGGTGAGGGCCGGGGAGCTGTTTTTT. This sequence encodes CASSLGDRVRAGELFF.

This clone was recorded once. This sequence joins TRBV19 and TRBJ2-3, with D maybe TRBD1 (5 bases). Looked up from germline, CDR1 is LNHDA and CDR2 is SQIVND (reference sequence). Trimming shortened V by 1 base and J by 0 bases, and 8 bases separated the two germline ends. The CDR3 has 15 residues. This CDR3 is CASSIGQTSTDTQYF. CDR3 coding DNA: TGTGCCAGTAGTATAGGACAGACTAGCACAGATACGCAGTATTTT.

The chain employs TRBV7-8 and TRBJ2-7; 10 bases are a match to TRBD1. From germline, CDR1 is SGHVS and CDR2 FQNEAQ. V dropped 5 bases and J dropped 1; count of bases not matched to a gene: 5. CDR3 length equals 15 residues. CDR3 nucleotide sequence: TGTGCCAGCAGCCGCTCGGGACAGGGGTCCTACGAGCAGTACTTC. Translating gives CASSRSGQGSYEQYF.

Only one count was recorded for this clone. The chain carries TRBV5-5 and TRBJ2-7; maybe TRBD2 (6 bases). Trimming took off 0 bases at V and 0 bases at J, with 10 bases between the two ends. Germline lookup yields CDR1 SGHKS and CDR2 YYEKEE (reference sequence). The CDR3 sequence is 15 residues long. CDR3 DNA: TGTGCCAGCAGCTTGGGGGACGGGGGCTCCTACGAGCAGTACTTC. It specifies CASSLGDGGSYEQYF.

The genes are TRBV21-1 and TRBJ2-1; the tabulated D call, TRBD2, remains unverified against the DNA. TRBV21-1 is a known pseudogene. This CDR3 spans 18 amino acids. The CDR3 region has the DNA TGTGCCAGCAGCAAAGGAGGGGCTAAAAGCGGGAGGCCCAATGAGCAGTTCTTC. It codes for CASSKGGAKSGRPNEQFF.

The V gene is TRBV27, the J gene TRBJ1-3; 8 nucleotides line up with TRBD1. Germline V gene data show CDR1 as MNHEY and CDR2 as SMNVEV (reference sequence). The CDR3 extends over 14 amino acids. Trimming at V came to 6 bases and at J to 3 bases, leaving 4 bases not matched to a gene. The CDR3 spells CASRRQGFGNTIYF. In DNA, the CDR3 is TGTGCCAGCAGACGACAGGGGTTTGGAAACACCATATATTTT.

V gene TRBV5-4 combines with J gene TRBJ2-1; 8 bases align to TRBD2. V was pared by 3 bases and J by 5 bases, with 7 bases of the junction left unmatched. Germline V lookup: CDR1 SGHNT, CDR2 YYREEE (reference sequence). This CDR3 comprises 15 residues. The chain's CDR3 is CASSWGLAGNNEQFF. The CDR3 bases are TGTGCCAGCAGCTGGGGGCTAGCGGGCAACAATGAGCAGTTCTTC.

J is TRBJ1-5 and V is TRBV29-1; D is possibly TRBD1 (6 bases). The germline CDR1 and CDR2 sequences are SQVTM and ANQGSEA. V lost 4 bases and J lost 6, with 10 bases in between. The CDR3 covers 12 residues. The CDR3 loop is CSVVQGGQPQHF. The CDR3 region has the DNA TGCAGCGTTGTACAGGGTGGTCAGCCCCAGCATTTT.

The CDR3 nucleotides read TGTGCCAGTACCCTAGGGGGCTATGAGCAGTTCTTC. This gives the protein CASTLGGYEQFF. The chain combines TRBV19 with TRBJ2-1; 7 bases align to TRBD1. This CDR3 contains 12 residues. Germline V CDR1 and CDR2: LNHDA, SQIVND (reference sequence). Trimming cost V 7 bases and J 8 bases; bases outside gene matches: 5.

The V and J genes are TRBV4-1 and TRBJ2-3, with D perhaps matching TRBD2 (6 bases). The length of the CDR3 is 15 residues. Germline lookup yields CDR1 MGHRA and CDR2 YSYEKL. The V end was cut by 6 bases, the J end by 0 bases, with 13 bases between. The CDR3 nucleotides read TGCGCCAGCAGACTGGAGGGCTACAGCACAGATACGCAGTATTTT. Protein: CASRLEGYSTDTQYF.

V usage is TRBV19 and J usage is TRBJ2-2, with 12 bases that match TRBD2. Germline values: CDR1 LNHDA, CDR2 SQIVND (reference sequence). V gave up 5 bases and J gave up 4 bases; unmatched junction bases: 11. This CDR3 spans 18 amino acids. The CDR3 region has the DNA TGTGCCAGTAGTGCCAAGTCCGGGACTAGCGGGTTCACCGGGGAGCTGTTTTTT. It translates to CASSAKSGTSGFTGELFF. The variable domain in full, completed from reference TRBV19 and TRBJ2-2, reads DGGITQSPKYLFRKEGQNVTLSCEQNLNHDAMYWYRQDPGQGLRLIYYSQIVNDFQKGDIAEGYSVSREKKESFPLTVTSAQKNPTAFYLCASSAKSGTSGFTGELFFGEGSRLTVL.

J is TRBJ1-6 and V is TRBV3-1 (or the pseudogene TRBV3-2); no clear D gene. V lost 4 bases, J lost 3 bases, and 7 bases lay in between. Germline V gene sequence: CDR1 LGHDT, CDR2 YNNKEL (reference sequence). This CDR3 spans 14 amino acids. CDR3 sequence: CASSPGLYNSPLHF. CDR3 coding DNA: TGTGCCAGCAGCCCTGGACTCTATAATTCACCCCTCCACTTT.

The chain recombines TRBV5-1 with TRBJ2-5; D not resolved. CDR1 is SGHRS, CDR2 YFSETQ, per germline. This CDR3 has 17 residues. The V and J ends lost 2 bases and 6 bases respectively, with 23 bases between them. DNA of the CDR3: TGCGCCAGCAGCTTTGTGGGTGATACATCGTCTGGGCAGACCCAGTACTTC. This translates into CASSFVGDTSSGQTQYF.

This chain's CDR3 is CASSFLQGAGGANVLTF. The CDR3 DNA reads as TGCGCCAGCAGCTTTTTACAGGGGGCGGGAGGGGCCAACGTCCTGACTTTC. This chain uses TRBV5-1 with TRBJ2-6; TRBD1 aligns across 9 bases. The germline V gene encodes CDR1 SGHRS and CDR2 YFSETQ. V lost 2 bases and J lost 4; bases outside the gene matches: 7. This CDR3 is 17 amino acids long. Full variable domain (remainder filled in from reference TRBV5-1 and TRBJ2-6): KAGVTQTPRYLIKTRGQQVTLSCSPISGHRSVSWYQQTPGQGLQFLFEYFSETQRNKGNFPGRFSGRQFSNSRSEMNVSTLELGDSALYLCASSFLQGAGGANVLTFGAGSRLTVL.

The CDR3 protein is CASSRSGGQGTLNEQFF. The CDR3 nucleotides read TGTGCCAGCAGCCGCAGCGGGGGGCAGGGAACTCTTAATGAGCAGTTCTTC. The V gene is TRBV7-9, the J gene TRBJ2-1; 9 bases agree with TRBD2. This CDR3 spans 17 amino acids. The junction had 15 bases not matched to a gene; V was cut back by 5 bases and J by 7 bases. Germline-derived CDR1 and CDR2 are SEHNR and FQNEAQ (reference sequence).

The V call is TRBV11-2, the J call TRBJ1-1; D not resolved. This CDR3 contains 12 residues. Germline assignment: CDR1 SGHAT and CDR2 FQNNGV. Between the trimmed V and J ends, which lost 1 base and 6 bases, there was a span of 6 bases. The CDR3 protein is CASSLGRAEAFF. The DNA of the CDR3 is TGTGCCAGCAGCTTAGGGAGGGCTGAAGCTTTCTTT.